The present TCR beta chain was sequenced within a study of blood T cell repertoires in COVID-19. Overall study context: Samples of COVID-19 (acute and convalescent) were obtained from the United States, Italy and Spain. T cells, B-cell-depleted T cells, or PBMCs provided the cDNA or gDNA that served as material.

In the study's own analysis: Researchers report that nucleated cell counts were estimated from reference gene primer amplification. TCRdb's table, derived via immunoSEQ multiplex PCR, lists solely in-frame clones and lacks some. V, J and clone size reflect that table, while D and trimming were determined from the DNA. The sample records fewer than 250,000 clones, about 89% being singletons. There are 12 residues in the CDR3. Trimming removed 10 bases from V and 3 bases from J, with 12 bases in between. The source is a woman in her thirties or forties with acute or convalescent COVID-19. V gene TRBV12-3 or TRBV12-4 combines with J gene TRBJ1-2, with D tentatively TRBD1 (6 bases). Sequencing used peripheral blood. CDR3 DNA: TGTGCCACAAGGGGGAGGGACTATGGCTACACCTTC. Residues: CATRGRDYGYTF.